The clone carrying this T cell receptor (beta chain) turned up a few times. Its antigen is not known. TCRdb recomputed calls from the 5' RACE reads with MiXCR, one row per CDR3 protein. The sample has 110,000 to 150,000 distinct CDR3 sequences, around 14% seen once; the top ten hold 25% to 30%. This sample was taken from a study of T-cell memory formation after mild COVID-19. Turning to the study itself: Clusters of TCRs were largely donor specific. Overall study findings and caveats: Contracting CD8+ clones were enriched in EMRA, CD4+ mainly in CM and EM. A balance of CD4 and CD8 characterized clones contracting day 15 to 85, whereas later expanders leaned CD4+. Whether second-wave clones peaking at day 37 were SARS-CoV-2 specific went unconfirmed.

The CDR3 has 15 residues. V usage is TRBV21-1 and J usage is TRBJ2-7; no DNA check was done on the table's D call, TRBD2. TRBV21-1 counts as a pseudogene. The origin of this receptor is an adult woman who had mild COVID-19 (a few samples of this study predate the infection). Cell type and time point are not known. The sequenced sample consisted of PBMCs or a T cell subset sorted from them (not recorded which). CDR3 nucleotide sequence: TGTGCCAGCAGCGGGAATAGTCTGGGCACCTACGAGCAGTACTTC. As protein: CASSGNSLGTYEQYF.